This T cell receptor (beta chain) was observed in a study of persistence of HIV-infected CD4 T cells. Study at large: Multiple blood draws of up to 180 mL, except two donors with single leukapheresis. Regarding the study as a whole: Within sorted populations, more oligoclonal TCRs accompanied more oligoclonal proviruses.

Cells were stimulated with overlapping HIV-1 Gag 15-mer peptides. Responding CD4+ T cells were sorted by upregulation of both CD40 ligand and CD69. For at least 4 years, plasma HIV-1 RNA was undetectable (<50 copies/mL). Donors had CD4+ T cell counts above 400 cells/uL and were CMV-seropositive. V dropped 7 bases and J dropped 7; count of bases not matched to a gene: 6. This CDR3 region has 14 residues. The germline V gene encodes CDR1 SGDLS and CDR2 YYNGEE. A note on this clone: What it binds is unknown.

The immunoSEQ assay was version 4, run in survey mode. Only in-frame clones appear in the TCRdb table, and some are missing; sequencing was by immunoSEQ multiplex PCR. In the table there are some 13,000 clones, approximately 68% of which are singletons. V usage is TRBV9 and J usage is TRBJ2-2; TRBD1 aligns across 11 bases. The origin of this receptor is an adult man with HIV who was CMV-seropositive. Here the sequenced sample was CD4+ T cells sorted from PBMCs after 18-hour stimulation, taken from a patient who received antiretroviral therapy. The CDR3 sequence is CASRRTGGSGELFF. The CDR3 DNA sequence: TGTGCCAGCCGAAGGACAGGGGGCAGCGGGGAGCTGTTTTTT.